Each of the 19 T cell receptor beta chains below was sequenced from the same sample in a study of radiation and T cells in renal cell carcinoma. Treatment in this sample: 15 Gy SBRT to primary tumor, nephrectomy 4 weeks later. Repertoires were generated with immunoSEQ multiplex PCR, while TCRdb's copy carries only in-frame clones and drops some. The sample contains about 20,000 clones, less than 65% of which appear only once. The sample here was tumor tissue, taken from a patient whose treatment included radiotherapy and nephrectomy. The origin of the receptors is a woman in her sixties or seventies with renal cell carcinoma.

The CDR3 here is CASRMERGNGYTF. As DNA, the CDR3 is TGTGCCAGCAGGATGGAGAGGGGCAATGGCTACACCTTC. This chain links TRBV28 with TRBJ1-2; D is possibly TRBD1 (5 bases). The V gene's germline CDR1 is MDHEN and CDR2 SYDVKM. The CDR3 covers 13 residues. Trimming removed 6 bases from V and 6 bases from J, with 14 bases in between.

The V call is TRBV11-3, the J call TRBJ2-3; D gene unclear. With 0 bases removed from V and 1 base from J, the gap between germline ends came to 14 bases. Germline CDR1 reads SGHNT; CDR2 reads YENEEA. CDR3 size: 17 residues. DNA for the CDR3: TGTGCCAGCAGCTTAGATCGTACCAGAGCCGGCACAGATACGCAGTATTTT. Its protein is CASSLDRTRAGTDTQYF. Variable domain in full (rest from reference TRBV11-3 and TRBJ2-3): EAGVVQSPRYKIIEKKQPVAFWCNPISGHNTLYWYLQNLGQGPELLIRYENEEAVDDSQLPKDRFSAERLKGVDSTLKIQPAELGDSAVYLCASSLDRTRAGTDTQYFGPGTRLTVL.

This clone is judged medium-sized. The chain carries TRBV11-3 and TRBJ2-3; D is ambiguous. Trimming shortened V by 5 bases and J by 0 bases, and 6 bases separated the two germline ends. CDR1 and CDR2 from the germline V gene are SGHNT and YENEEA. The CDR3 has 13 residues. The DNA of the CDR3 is TGTGCCAGCAGCCCGGGCAGCACAGATACGCAGTATTTT. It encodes CASSPGSTDTQYF. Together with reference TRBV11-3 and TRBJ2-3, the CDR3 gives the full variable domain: EAGVVQSPRYKIIEKKQPVAFWCNPISGHNTLYWYLQNLGQGPELLIRYENEEAVDDSQLPKDRFSAERLKGVDSTLKIQPAELGDSAVYLCASSPGSTDTQYFGPGTRLTVL.

The CDR3 nucleotides are TGTGCCAGCAGCTTAGTAACAGGGAAAGAGACCCAGTACTTC. Translated, it gives CASSLVTGKETQYF. V usage is TRBV7-6 and J usage is TRBJ2-5; D is perhaps TRBD1 (6 bases). The germline CDR1 and CDR2 sequences are SGHVS and FNYEAQ. This CDR3 comprises 14 residues. V lost 1 base, J lost 3 bases, and 9 bases lay in between.

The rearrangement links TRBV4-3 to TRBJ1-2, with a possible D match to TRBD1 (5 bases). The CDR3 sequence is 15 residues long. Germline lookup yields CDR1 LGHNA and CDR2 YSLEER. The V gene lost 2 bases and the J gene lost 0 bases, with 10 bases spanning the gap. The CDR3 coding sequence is TGCGCCAGCAGCCAAAACAGGATAGCTAACTATGGCTACACCTTC. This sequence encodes CASSQNRIANYGYTF.

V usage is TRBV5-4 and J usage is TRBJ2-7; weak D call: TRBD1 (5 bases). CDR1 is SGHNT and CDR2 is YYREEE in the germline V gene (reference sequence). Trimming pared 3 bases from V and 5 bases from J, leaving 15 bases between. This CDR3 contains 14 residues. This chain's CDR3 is CASSSTFRVHEQYF. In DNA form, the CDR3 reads TGTGCCAGCAGCTCGACTTTCAGGGTCCACGAGCAGTACTTC.

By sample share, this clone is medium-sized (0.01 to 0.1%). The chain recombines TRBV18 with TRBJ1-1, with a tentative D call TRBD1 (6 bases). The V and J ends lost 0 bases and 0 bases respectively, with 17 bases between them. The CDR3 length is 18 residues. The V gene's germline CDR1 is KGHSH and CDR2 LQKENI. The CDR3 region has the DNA TGTGCCAGCTCACCACCTCGTTCAGGACAGATCATGAACACTGAAGCTTTCTTT. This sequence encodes CASSPPRSGQIMNTEAFF.

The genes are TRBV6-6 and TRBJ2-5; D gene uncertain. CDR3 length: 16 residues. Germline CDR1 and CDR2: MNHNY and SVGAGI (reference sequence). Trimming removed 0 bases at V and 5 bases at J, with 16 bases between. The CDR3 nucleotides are TGTGCCAGCAGTTACTCCCCGCCACCGTTTAGGGAGACCCAGTACTTC. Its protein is CASSYSPPPFRETQYF.

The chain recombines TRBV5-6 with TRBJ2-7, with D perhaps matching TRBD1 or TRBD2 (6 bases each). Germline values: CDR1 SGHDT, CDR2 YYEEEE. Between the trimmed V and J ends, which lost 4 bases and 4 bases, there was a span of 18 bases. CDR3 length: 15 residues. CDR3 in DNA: TGTGCCAGCAGCGCCTTAGGAGGGGGTCGGTACGAGCAGTACTTC. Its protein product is CASSALGGGRYEQYF. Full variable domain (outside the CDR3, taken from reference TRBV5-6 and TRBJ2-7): DAGVTQSPTHLIKTRGQQVTLRCSPKSGHDTVSWYQQALGQGPQFIFQYYEEEERQRGNFPDRFSGHQFPNYSSELNVNALLLGDSALYLCASSALGGGRYEQYFGPGTRLTVT.

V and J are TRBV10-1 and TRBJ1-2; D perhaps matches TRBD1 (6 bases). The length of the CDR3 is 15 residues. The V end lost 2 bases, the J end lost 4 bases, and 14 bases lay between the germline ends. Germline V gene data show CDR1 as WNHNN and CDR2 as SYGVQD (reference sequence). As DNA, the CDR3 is TGCGCCAGCAGTGAGGGGGGGGGCGATGGCTATGGCTACACCTTC. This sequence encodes CASSEGGGDGYGYTF.

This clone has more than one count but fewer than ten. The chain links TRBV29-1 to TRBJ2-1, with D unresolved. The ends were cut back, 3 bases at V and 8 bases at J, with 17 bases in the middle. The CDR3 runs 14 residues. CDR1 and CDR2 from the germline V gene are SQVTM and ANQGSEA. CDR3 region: CSVEYSKILHEQFF. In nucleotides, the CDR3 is TGCAGCGTTGAGTACAGTAAAATTTTACATGAGCAGTTCTTC.

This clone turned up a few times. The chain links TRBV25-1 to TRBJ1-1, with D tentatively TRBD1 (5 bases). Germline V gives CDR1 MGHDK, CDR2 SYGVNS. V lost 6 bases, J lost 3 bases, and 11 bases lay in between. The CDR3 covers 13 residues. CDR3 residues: CASRWGVDTEAFF. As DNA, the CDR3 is TGTGCCAGCAGGTGGGGCGTCGACACTGAAGCTTTCTTT.

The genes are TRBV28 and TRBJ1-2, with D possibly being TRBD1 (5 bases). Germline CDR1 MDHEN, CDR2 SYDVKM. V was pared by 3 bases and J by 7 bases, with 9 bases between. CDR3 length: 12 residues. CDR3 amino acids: CASSFGTGGYTF. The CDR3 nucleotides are TGTGCCAGCAGTTTCGGGACGGGTGGCTACACCTTC.

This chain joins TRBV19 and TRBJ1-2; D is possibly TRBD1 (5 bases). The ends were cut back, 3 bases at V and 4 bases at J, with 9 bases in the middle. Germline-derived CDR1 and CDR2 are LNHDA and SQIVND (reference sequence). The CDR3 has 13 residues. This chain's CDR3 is CASSMAGGYGYTF. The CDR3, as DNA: TGTGCCAGTAGTATGGCCGGGGGCTATGGCTACACCTTC.

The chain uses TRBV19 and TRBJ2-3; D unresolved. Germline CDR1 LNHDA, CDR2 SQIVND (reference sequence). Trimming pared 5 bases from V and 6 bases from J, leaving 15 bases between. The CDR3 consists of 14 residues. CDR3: CASSDRAWQDTQYF. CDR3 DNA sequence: TGTGCCAGTAGTGACCGGGCCTGGCAGGATACGCAGTATTTT.

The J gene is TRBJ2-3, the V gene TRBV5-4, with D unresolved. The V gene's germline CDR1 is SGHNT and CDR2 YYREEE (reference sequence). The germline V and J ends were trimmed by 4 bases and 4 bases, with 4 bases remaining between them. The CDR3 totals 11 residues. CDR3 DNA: TGTGCCAGCAGCCTAGCAGATACGCAGTATTTT. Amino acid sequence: CASSLADTQYF.

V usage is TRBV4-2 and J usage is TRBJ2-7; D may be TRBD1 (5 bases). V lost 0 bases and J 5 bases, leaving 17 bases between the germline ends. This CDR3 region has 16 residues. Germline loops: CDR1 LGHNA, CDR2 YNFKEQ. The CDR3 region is CASSQDSRAWKNEQYF. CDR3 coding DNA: TGTGCCAGCAGCCAAGATAGCAGGGCATGGAAGAACGAGCAGTACTTC.

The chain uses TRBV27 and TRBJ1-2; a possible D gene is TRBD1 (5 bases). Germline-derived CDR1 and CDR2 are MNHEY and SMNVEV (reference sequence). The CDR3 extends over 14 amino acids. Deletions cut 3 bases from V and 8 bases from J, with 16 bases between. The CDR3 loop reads CASSFSGRTEGYTF. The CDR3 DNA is TGTGCCAGCAGTTTTTCGGGACGGACGGAAGGCTACACCTTC.

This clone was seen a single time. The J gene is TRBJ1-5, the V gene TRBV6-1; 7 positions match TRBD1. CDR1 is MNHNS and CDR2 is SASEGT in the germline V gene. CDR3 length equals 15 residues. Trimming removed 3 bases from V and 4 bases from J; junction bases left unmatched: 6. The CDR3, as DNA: TGTGCCAGCAGTGACGAAGGCAGGGGGAATCAGCCCCAGCATTTT. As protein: CASSDEGRGNQPQHF.